Shown below are 15 T cell receptor beta chains from a single sample sequenced in a study of vaccination and CD4 T cells after COVID-19 (dated by TCRdb to between 2021 and 2024). Their antigen targets remain unknown. Libraries were built with PCR. For sequencing, an Illumina iSeq 100 was employed. At the Johns Hopkins FTIC core, DNA from the cultured CD4+ T cells underwent TCR sequencing with the Oncomine TCR Beta short-read assay. The public sequencing data were trimmed at Q25 with fastp and processed into clonotypes with MiXCR by TCRdb, which kept only in-frame beta chains. Under each unique CDR3 protein, matching rows form one entry showing the most common genes and DNA. For this sample the table gives 4,500 to 6,000 distinct CDR3 sequences, of which around 39% were detected only once. The ten most abundant clones make up around 43% of the sample. This sample's treatment or condition label indicates: roughly 11-day PBMC culture with coronavirus spike peptide pools or control peptides (ViraFEST assay). CD4+ T cells from unexposed donors were collected before the COVID-19 pandemic (2011-2018).

Specimen: CD4+ T cells from blood, cultured in vitro. The receptors were sampled from a human donor in good health.

The CDR3 DNA is TGTGCCAGCCCGGCGAGCCCCAGGATTAATCAGCCCCAGCATTTT. Encoded protein: CASPASPRINQPQHF. The rearrangement joins TRBV2 to TRBJ1-5, with D unclear. This CDR3 has 15 amino acids. Trimming left V 8 bases short and J 4 bases short, with 18 bases between. The germline V gene has CDR1 SNHLY and CDR2 FYNNEI.

There are a few counts of this clonotype. The V gene is TRBV12-3 or TRBV12-4, the J gene TRBJ1-5, with 8 bases fitting TRBD1. The trim removed 6 bases at V and 4 bases at J, leaving 8 bases unmatched. CDR3 length equals 15 residues. The CDR3 nucleotides read TGTGCCAGCAGCCGAGGACAGGGAGGGAATCAGCCCCAGCATTTT. It is translated as CASSRGQGGNQPQHF.

This chain uses TRBV7-6 with TRBJ1-5, with unresolved D. There are 13 residues in the CDR3. V dropped 0 bases and J dropped 4 bases, with 4 bases sitting between them. CDR1 and CDR2 from the germline V gene are SGHVS and FNYEAQ. For the CDR3, the DNA is TGTGCCAGCAGCTTAGCTCAGAATCAGCCCCAGCATTTT. Protein: CASSLAQNQPQHF. The full variable domain, in which reference TRBV7-6 and TRBJ1-5 provide the parts outside the CDR3, is GAGVSQSPRYKVTKRGQDVALRCDPISGHVSLYWYRQALGQGPEFLTYFNYEAQQDKSGLPNDRFSAERPEGSISTLTIQRTEQRDSAMYRCASSLAQNQPQHFGDGTRLSIL.

The chain is built from TRBV28 and TRBJ2-7; D possibly corresponds to TRBD2 (5 bases). The ends were cut back, 3 bases at V and 11 bases at J, with 17 bases in the middle. Germline assignment: CDR1 MDHEN and CDR2 SYDVKM. The CDR3 length is 13 residues. This CDR3 reads CASSLVPTLGEYF. In DNA, the CDR3 is TGTGCCAGCAGTTTGGTTCCCACCCTCGGGGAGTACTTC.

The chain combines TRBV5-1 with TRBJ1-2; no definite D call. Per germline, CDR1 SGHRS and CDR2 YFSETQ. This CDR3 comprises 12 residues. The V and J ends lost 4 bases and 5 bases respectively, with 9 bases between them. The CDR3 DNA reads TGCGCCAGCAGCCTAGACGAATATGGCTACACCTTC. This gives the protein CASSLDEYGYTF.

The rearrangement joins TRBV20-1 to TRBJ1-3; D unresolved. Trimming cost V 5 bases and J 1 base, with 9 bases left between them. This CDR3 comprises 13 residues. The germline V gene has CDR1 DFQATT and CDR2 SNEGSKA (reference sequence). The CDR3 reads CSAEVSSGNTIYF. The CDR3 DNA reads TGCAGTGCTGAAGTTTCGTCTGGAAACACCATATATTTT.

Only a few counts were recorded for this clonotype. V usage is TRBV15 and J usage is TRBJ1-6; 10 nucleotides align to TRBD1. This CDR3 has 17 residues. Trimming cost V 5 bases and J 5 bases; bases outside gene matches: 9. The germline gives CDR1 LNHNV, CDR2 YYDKDF (reference sequence). The DNA of the CDR3 is TGTGCCACCAGCTTTAAACCGGGACAGGGGAATAATTCACCCCTCCACTTT. This gives the protein CATSFKPGQGNNSPLHF.

Here the CDR3 reads CASSPPGTRTYEQYF. The CDR3 nucleotides are TGTGCCAGCAGTCCTCCCGGGACAAGGACCTACGAGCAGTACTTC. The chain links TRBV6-1 to TRBJ2-7; TRBD1 is a possible D gene (6 bases). The V gene's germline CDR1 is MNHNS and CDR2 SASEGT. With 5 bases removed from V and 2 bases from J, the gap between germline ends came to 16 bases. This CDR3 has 15 residues.

V usage is TRBV19 and J usage is TRBJ1-1, with D possibly TRBD1 on 6 matching bases. Trimming cost V 9 bases and J 1 base, with 12 bases left between them. The germline V gene encodes CDR1 LNHDA and CDR2 SQIVND (reference sequence). CDR3 length: 13 amino acids. The CDR3 coding sequence is TGTGCCAGCGGGGGCCGACAGAACACTGAAGCTTTCTTT. It codes for CASGGRQNTEAFF.

V gene TRBV6-2 or TRBV6-3 combines with J gene TRBJ2-7, with D unresolved. Germline CDR1 reads MNHEY; CDR2 reads SVGEGT. Trimming left V 8 bases short and J 1 base short, with 12 bases between. The CDR3 spans 13 residues. The chain's CDR3 is CASSWTPSYEQYF. The CDR3, as DNA: TGTGCCAGCTCTTGGACCCCTTCCTACGAGCAGTACTTC.

The gene calls are TRBV20-1 and TRBJ2-2; TRBD2 agrees at 9 bases. Germline V gene data show CDR1 as DFQATT and CDR2 as SNEGSKA (reference sequence). Trimming cost V 7 bases and J 4 bases; bases outside gene matches: 16. The CDR3 extends over 17 amino acids. The CDR3 nucleotides are TGCAGTGTTGAAGCCGCCGGCGGGGGGGCAATCACCGGGGAGCTGTTTTTT. Protein: CSVEAAGGGAITGELFF.

V usage is TRBV7-9 and J usage is TRBJ2-5; no clear D gene. V gave up 4 bases and J gave up 2 bases, with 11 bases separating them. Germline CDR1 and CDR2: SEHNR and FQNEAQ (reference sequence). The CDR3 extends over 14 amino acids. The DNA for the CDR3 is TGTGCCAGCAGCTCCCGACTCGGTCAAGAGACCCAGTACTTC. This codes for CASSSRLGQETQYF.

J is TRBJ1-1 and V is TRBV6-5; TRBD1 might be the D (6 bases). Between the trimmed V and J ends, which lost 2 bases and 4 bases, there was a span of 23 bases. The V gene's germline CDR1 is MNHEY and CDR2 SVGAGI. The CDR3 totals 18 residues. The CDR3, as DNA: TGTGCCAGCAGTTACCTGACCCTGGGGGGCCAGGGGAGCACTGAAGCTTTCTTT. Encoded protein: CASSYLTLGGQGSTEAFF.

This clonotype was counted between two and nine times. One end of the junction does not line up with germline, which may come from a read error. V and J are TRBV20-1 and TRBJ1-6; D might be TRBD1 (5 bases). Per germline, CDR1 DFQATT and CDR2 SNEGSKA (reference sequence). This CDR3 has 16 residues. CDR3 sequence: CSARGAYSLPNSPLHF. CDR3 DNA sequence: TGCAGTGCCAGAGGGGCATACAGTCTCCCTAATTCACCCCTCCACTTT.

The chain carries TRBV20-1 and TRBJ1-1; 7 bases are a match to TRBD1. Germline lookup yields CDR1 DFQATT and CDR2 SNEGSKA (reference sequence). The V and J ends lost 6 bases and 4 bases, in that order; junction bases with no gene match: 8. The CDR3 runs to 13 residues. CDR3 DNA: TGCAGTGCCCGGATGGCAGGGGGCACTGAAGCTTTCTTT. It encodes CSARMAGGTEAFF.